Following are 30 T cell receptor beta chains from one sample sequenced in a study of T cell changes during pregnancy in multiple sclerosis (dated by TCRdb to between 2018 and 2021). Libraries were made using the immunoSEQ multiplex PCR assay. TCRdb mirrors the immuneACCESS table, restricted to in-frame sequences. Some clones are absent from its copies; in checked studies, under half trace to an unresolved V gene, and the reason for the others is unknown. This sample has tens of thousands of clones in its table, and around 90% of those were observed once. Together, the top ten hold approximately 5% of the sample. Sequenced here: CD8+ T cells from peripheral blood mononuclear cells, sampled in the second trimester of pregnancy. Source of these receptors: a female donor in good health, enrolled as a control in a pregnancy study.

This clone was counted only a few times. The chain employs TRBV7-2 and TRBJ2-1; 12 nucleotides line up with TRBD2. Losses at the gene ends were 5 bases for V and 4 bases for J; bases not matched to a gene: 3. From germline, CDR1 is SGHTA and CDR2 FQGNSA. The CDR3 has 15 residues. CDR3 amino acids: CASSRLAGEYNEQFF. CDR3 nucleotides: TGTGCCAGCAGCAGACTAGCGGGAGAGTACAATGAGCAGTTCTTC.

V gene TRBV6-5 combines with J gene TRBJ2-1, with 8 bases lining up with TRBD2. The J segment lost 0 bases and the V segment lost 4 bases, leaving 2 bases of the junction unmatched. Germline V CDR1 and CDR2: MNHEY, SVGAGI. The CDR3 spans 15 residues. CDR3 DNA sequence: TGTGCCAGCAGTTTCACTAGCGGCTCCTACAATGAGCAGTTCTTC. This gives the protein CASSFTSGSYNEQFF.

The CDR3 loop reads CASSLTYLSGANVLTF. CDR3 coding DNA: TGCGCCAGCAGCCTTACTTATCTCTCTGGGGCCAACGTCCTGACTTTC. The chain is built from TRBV4-1 and TRBJ2-6; D is unresolved. The CDR3 has 16 residues. Germline V lookup: CDR1 MGHRA, CDR2 YSYEKL. Trimming removed 4 bases at V and 0 bases at J, with 10 bases between.

The V gene is TRBV29-1, the J gene TRBJ2-1, with TRBD1 matching over 7 bases. The CDR3 spans 15 residues. Per the germline V gene, CDR1 is SQVTM and CDR2 is ANQGSEA. Trimming at V came to 6 bases and at J to 0 bases, leaving 8 bases not matched to a gene. The CDR3 spells CSVAPGQNSYNEQFF. The CDR3 coding sequence is TGCAGCGTCGCACCGGGACAGAACTCCTACAATGAGCAGTTCTTC.

This chain connects TRBV4-1 to TRBJ2-1; D remains unclear. Germline V CDR1 and CDR2: MGHRA, YSYEKL. V gave up 2 bases and J gave up 5 bases, with 13 bases separating them. The CDR3 sequence is 15 residues long. CDR3 sequence (DNA): TGCGCCAGCAGCCAATCTAGTAGCAGCAACAATGAGCAGTTCTTC. The encoded protein is CASSQSSSSNNEQFF.

The V gene is TRBV5-1, the J gene TRBJ2-7; 7 nucleotides match TRBD2. The V gene's germline CDR1 is SGHRS and CDR2 YFSETQ. V was clipped by 0 bases and J by 0 bases; unmatched bases: 3. The CDR3 consists of 15 residues. The CDR3 coding sequence is TGCGCCAGCAGCTTGGCCGGGAGGAGCTCCTACGAGCAGTACTTC. This encodes CASSLAGRSSYEQYF.

The chain joins TRBV6-1 to TRBJ2-7; no reliable D call. Deletions cut 3 bases from V and 4 bases from J, with 7 bases between. The CDR3 is 12 amino acids. The germline V gene encodes CDR1 MNHNS and CDR2 SASEGT. The CDR3 loop reads CASSDQVYEQYF. DNA of the CDR3: TGTGCCAGCAGTGATCAGGTTTACGAGCAGTACTTC.

The CDR3 spells CASSLWRGGADTQYF. CDR3 bases: TGTGCCAGCAGTTTATGGCGGGGGGGCGCAGATACGCAGTATTTT. This chain uses TRBV28 with TRBJ2-3, with TRBD2 matching over 9 bases. CDR3 length equals 15 residues. Germline V gives CDR1 MDHEN, CDR2 SYDVKM. V shed 0 bases, J shed 4 bases, and the junction held 2 bases outside the gene matches.

This rearrangement joins TRBV19 to TRBJ2-1, with 11 bases matching TRBD2. The germline gives CDR1 LNHDA, CDR2 SQIVND (reference sequence). Trimming removed 6 bases from V and 1 base from J; junction bases left unmatched: 8. The CDR3 length is 17 residues. Here the CDR3 reads CASRNSLAGGSYNEQFF. CDR3 sequence (DNA): TGTGCCAGTAGGAATTCGCTAGCGGGGGGTTCCTACAATGAGCAGTTCTTC. Based on the CDR3 plus reference TRBV19 and TRBJ2-1, the full variable domain is DGGITQSPKYLFRKEGQNVTLSCEQNLNHDAMYWYRQDPGQGLRLIYYSQIVNDFQKGDIAEGYSVSREKKESFPLTVTSAQKNPTAFYLCASRNSLAGGSYNEQFFGPGTRLTVL.

The chain carries TRBV6-6 and TRBJ2-3, with D unclear. CDR3 size: 16 residues. Germline V gene sequence: CDR1 MNHNY, CDR2 SVGAGI (reference sequence). Trimming pared 2 bases from V and 6 bases from J, leaving 18 bases between. The CDR3: CASSYAPLVRADTQYF. The CDR3 bases are TGTGCCAGCAGTTACGCCCCTTTAGTAAGAGCGGATACGCAGTATTTT.

In this sample, this clone turned up once. This chain connects TRBV10-2 to TRBJ2-2; D gene uncertain. Germline V gene lookup returns CDR1 WSHSY and CDR2 SAAADI. The CDR3 contains 11 residues. V was cut by 7 bases and J by 6 bases, with 6 bases left in between. This chain's CDR3 is CASNYAGELFF. The CDR3 nucleotides read TGCGCCAGCAACTACGCCGGGGAGCTGTTTTTT.

V gene TRBV6-4 combines with J gene TRBJ1-2; 8 positions match TRBD1. This CDR3 spans 14 amino acids. Losses at the gene ends were 6 bases for V and 4 bases for J; bases not matched to a gene: 7. The V gene's germline CDR1 is MRHNA and CDR2 SNTAGT. CDR3 sequence reads: CASRDREKAYGYTF. As DNA, the CDR3 is TGTGCCAGCAGGGACAGGGAGAAGGCCTATGGCTACACCTTC.

The chain is built from TRBV19 and TRBJ1-1; D call uncertain. The CDR3 spans 14 residues. Trimming removed 1 base at V and 1 base at J, with 7 bases between. In germline, CDR1 is LNHDA, CDR2 SQIVND (reference sequence). The DNA of the CDR3 is TGTGCCAGTAGTATAGGACGGGAGAACACTGAAGCTTTCTTT. As protein: CASSIGRENTEAFF.

The rearrangement uses TRBV28 and TRBJ2-2; 12 bases line up with TRBD2. The CDR3 loop spans 18 amino acids. The V gene's germline CDR1 is MDHEN and CDR2 SYDVKM. The V and J ends lost 3 bases and 0 bases, in that order; junction bases with no gene match: 5. CDR3 loop: CASSLGTSGYANTGELFF. The CDR3 DNA is TGTGCCAGCAGTTTGGGGACTAGCGGGTACGCGAACACCGGGGAGCTGTTTTTT.

The chain carries TRBV4-2 and TRBJ1-4; D gene unclear. Looked up from germline, CDR1 is LGHNA and CDR2 is YNFKEQ. The CDR3 runs 16 residues. Deletions cut 5 bases from V and 8 bases from J, with 21 bases between. The CDR3 loop reads CASSSYSTGRGEKLFF. The CDR3 DNA reads as TGTGCCAGCAGCTCCTACTCTACGGGAAGAGGGGAAAAACTGTTTTTT.

The genes are TRBV6-1 and TRBJ1-3; weak D call: TRBD1 (6 bases). Germline loops: CDR1 MNHNS, CDR2 SASEGT. The CDR3 totals 16 residues. V was clipped by 4 bases and J by 0 bases, with 13 bases between them. Here the CDR3 reads CASSVQTGASGNTIYF. The CDR3 bases are TGTGCCAGCAGTGTTCAGACAGGCGCCTCTGGAAACACCATATATTTT.

The chain joins TRBV28 to TRBJ1-5, with 7 positions matching TRBD1. The CDR3 consists of 19 residues. Germline CDR1 and CDR2: MDHEN and SYDVKM. Trimming cost V 5 bases and J 2 bases; bases outside gene matches: 18. The CDR3 loop is CASSRTRDSLLGRNQPQHF. The CDR3 nucleotides are TGTGCCAGCAGTCGTACGAGGGACAGCCTGCTGGGACGCAATCAGCCCCAGCATTTT.

The V gene is TRBV13, the J gene TRBJ2-2; possible D gene TRBD2, 6 bases. Germline V gene lookup returns CDR1 PRHDT and CDR2 FYEKMQ (reference sequence). This CDR3 has 14 amino acids. V was shortened by 2 bases and J by 6 bases, with 10 bases between the two germline ends. As DNA, the CDR3 is TGTGCCAGCAGCTTAAAACTAGCCGCCGGGGAGCTGTTTTTT. Its protein is CASSLKLAAGELFF.

The rearrangement links TRBV9 to TRBJ2-3; D is undetermined. CDR1 SGDLS and CDR2 YYNGEE come from the germline V gene. V was trimmed by 3 bases and J by 0 bases, leaving 8 bases between them. The CDR3 is 14 residues long. The CDR3 reads CASSGLESTDTQYF. In DNA form, the CDR3 reads TGTGCCAGCAGCGGCCTGGAGAGCACAGATACGCAGTATTTT.

In this sample, this clone turned up once. The chain carries TRBV11-3 and TRBJ2-7; 11 nucleotides align to TRBD1. Germline lookup yields CDR1 SGHNT and CDR2 YENEEA. This CDR3 has 15 residues. The V gene end was trimmed by 2 bases and the J gene end by 3 bases; junction bases not matched to a gene: 3. CDR3 in DNA: TGTGCCAGCAGCTTACCGGGACAGGGGGTCTACGAGCAGTACTTC. Translating gives CASSLPGQGVYEQYF. Full variable domain (missing parts from reference TRBV11-3 and TRBJ2-7): EAGVVQSPRYKIIEKKQPVAFWCNPISGHNTLYWYLQNLGQGPELLIRYENEEAVDDSQLPKDRFSAERLKGVDSTLKIQPAELGDSAVYLCASSLPGQGVYEQYFGPGTRLTVT.

The V gene is TRBV10-2, the J gene TRBJ2-6, with D maybe TRBD1 (6 bases). V shed 6 bases and J shed 1 base, with 16 bases lying between them. This CDR3 has 17 residues. Germline V gives CDR1 WSHSY, CDR2 SAAADI. This CDR3 reads CASRVPGHVSGANVLTF. The CDR3 DNA reads as TGCGCCAGCAGGGTCCCGGGACATGTTTCTGGGGCCAACGTCCTGACTTTC.

V gene TRBV13 combines with J gene TRBJ2-5; weak D call: TRBD2 (5 bases). Trimming stripped 7 bases from V and 4 bases from J, with 19 bases between. Germline V gene sequence: CDR1 PRHDT, CDR2 FYEKMQ (reference sequence). The CDR3 totals 15 residues. The CDR3 region is CASTVKGSWGETQYF. CDR3 in DNA: TGTGCCAGCACCGTAAAAGGGAGTTGGGGAGAGACCCAGTACTTC.

The rearrangement links TRBV5-1 to TRBJ2-7; D not resolved. Germline V gives CDR1 SGHRS, CDR2 YFSETQ. The CDR3 totals 14 residues. V was pared by 1 base and J by 5 bases, with 13 bases between. The CDR3 is CASSLSGGGHEQYF. Here the CDR3 DNA reads TGCGCCAGCAGCTTGAGTGGTGGTGGGCACGAGCAGTACTTC.

This clone is a singleton in its sample. This chain uses TRBV19 with TRBJ2-1, with D maybe TRBD2 (6 bases). Germline CDR1 LNHDA, CDR2 SQIVND (reference sequence). This CDR3 region has 16 residues. V lost 5 bases, J lost 7 bases, and 21 bases lay in between. The CDR3 DNA sequence: TGTGCCAGTAGTGCCCCGGGTAGCGGCCCTTGGAATGAGCAGTTCTTC. Encoded protein: CASSAPGSGPWNEQFF.

The chain links TRBV6-5 to TRBJ2-4; possibly TRBD2 for D (6 bases). This CDR3 has 14 amino acids. Per germline, CDR1 MNHEY and CDR2 SVGAGI. The germline V and J ends were trimmed by 4 bases and 1 base, with 8 bases remaining between them. CDR3 in DNA: TGTGCCAGCAGTTCGGAGGGGGCCAAAAACATTCAGTACTTC. It encodes CASSSEGAKNIQYF.

The genes are TRBV27 and TRBJ2-7, with 7 positions matching TRBD1. The germline gives CDR1 MNHEY, CDR2 SMNVEV (reference sequence). J gave up 1 base and V 5 bases, and 8 bases lay outside the gene matches. This CDR3 spans 15 amino acids. Here the CDR3 reads CASSPGTDYSYEQYF. As DNA, the CDR3 is TGTGCCAGCAGTCCGGGGACAGATTATTCCTACGAGCAGTACTTC.

This clone was observed once. This chain uses TRBV7-8 with TRBJ2-3, with TRBD2 matching 7 bases. Germline V gene sequence: CDR1 SGHVS, CDR2 FQNEAQ. J lost 0 bases, V lost 1 base, and 10 bases had no gene match. The CDR3 has 18 residues. CDR3 nucleotide sequence: TGTGCCAGCAGCTTAGTGGGCGGGAGCGATTCTAGCACAGATACGCAGTATTTT. Translated: CASSLVGGSDSSTDTQYF.

For this clone: At one boundary the junction diverges from the germline segment, which might be a read error. The chain recombines TRBV7-7 with TRBJ2-7, with D tentatively TRBD1 (5 bases). The germline V gene has CDR1 SSHAT and CDR2 FNYEAQ (reference sequence). This CDR3 spans 13 amino acids. This CDR3 is CASSLQGTYEQYF. CDR3 DNA sequence: TGTGCTAGCAGCTTGCAGGGCACCTACGAGCAGTACTTC.

Here the CDR3 reads CASSLGGATSEPYEQYF. In nucleotides, the CDR3 is TGTGCCAGCAGTTTGGGGGGAGCGACTTCGGAGCCCTACGAGCAGTACTTC. This rearrangement joins TRBV27 to TRBJ2-7, with D maybe TRBD2 (6 bases). The CDR3 has 17 residues. V lost 3 bases and J lost 2, with 20 bases in between. Germline-derived CDR1 and CDR2 are MNHEY and SMNVEV (reference sequence).

V and J are TRBV6-5 and TRBJ2-5, with TRBD2 identical over 11 bases. There are 16 residues in the CDR3. The ends lost 0 bases at V and 1 base at J; junction bases unmatched: 1. In germline, CDR1 is MNHEY, CDR2 SVGAGI. In DNA form, the CDR3 reads TGTGCCAGCAGTTACTCGGGACTAGCGGCCCAAGAGACCCAGTACTTC. Translating it yields CASSYSGLAAQETQYF.